Presented here are 2 T cell receptor beta chains from one specimen sequenced in a study of long-term antiretroviral therapy in people with HIV. With survey level as its setting, the immunoSEQ assay was v3.0. This table comes from immunoSEQ multiplex PCR, and its TCRdb copy is limited to in-frame clones, with some not included. Of around 30,000 clones in the sample, approximately 96% were seen once. This specimen was unsorted PBMCs, taken 6.5 to 6.6 years after starting antiretroviral therapy. The receptor set was obtained from a man younger than 45 with HIV.

The rearrangement joins TRBV27 to TRBJ1-5; 9 bases match TRBD1. After removal of 5 bases from V and 7 bases from J, the junction contained 15 bases not matched to a gene. The CDR3 is 17 residues long. Germline CDR1 is MNHEY and CDR2 is SMNVEV (reference sequence). CDR3 in DNA: TGTGCCAGCAGTCCGTGGGGGAGGACAGGGGTCGTGCAGCCCCAGCATTTT. Translating it yields CASSPWGRTGVVQPQHF.

This chain connects TRBV7-6 to TRBJ2-3; D gene ambiguous. Trimming stripped 5 bases from V and 1 base from J, with 19 bases between. From germline, CDR1 is SGHVS and CDR2 FNYEAQ. CDR3 length: 17 residues. The DNA of the CDR3 is TGTGCCAGCAGCGACCGAAGGGCGAGTGTGCGCACAGATACGCAGTATTTT. Translated, it gives CASSDRRASVRTDTQYF.